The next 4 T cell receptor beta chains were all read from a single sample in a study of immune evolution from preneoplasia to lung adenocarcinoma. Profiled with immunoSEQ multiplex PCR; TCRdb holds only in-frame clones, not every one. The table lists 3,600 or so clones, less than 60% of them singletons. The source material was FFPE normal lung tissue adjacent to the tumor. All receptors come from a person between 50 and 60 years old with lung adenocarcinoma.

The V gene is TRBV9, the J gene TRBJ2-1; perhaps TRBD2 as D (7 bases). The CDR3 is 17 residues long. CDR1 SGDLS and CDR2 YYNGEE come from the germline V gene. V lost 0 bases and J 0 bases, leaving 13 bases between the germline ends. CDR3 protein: CASSVDGGGASYNEQFF. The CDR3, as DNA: TGTGCCAGCAGCGTAGATGGCGGGGGCGCCTCCTACAATGAGCAGTTCTTC. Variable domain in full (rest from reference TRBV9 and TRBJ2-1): DSGVTQTPKHLITATGQRVTLRCSPRSGDLSVYWYQQSLDQGLQFLIQYYNGEERAKGNILERFSAQQFPDLHSELNLSSLELGDSALYFCASSVDGGGASYNEQFFGPGTRLTVL.

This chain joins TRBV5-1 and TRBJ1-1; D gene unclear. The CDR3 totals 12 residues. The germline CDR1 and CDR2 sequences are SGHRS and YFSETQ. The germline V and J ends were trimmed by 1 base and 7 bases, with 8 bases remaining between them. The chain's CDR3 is CASSLSNIEAFF. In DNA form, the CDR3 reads TGCGCCAGCAGCTTGAGTAATATTGAAGCTTTCTTT.

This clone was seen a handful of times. The CDR3 DNA follows: TGTGCCTGGAGTCCCCGCCCGGGACCAGGTCATTCACCCCTCCACTTT. Translated, it gives CAWSPRPGPGHSPLHF. The rearrangement joins TRBV30 to TRBJ1-6, with D tentatively TRBD1 (5 bases). Germline-derived CDR1 and CDR2 are GTSNPN and SVGIG (reference sequence). This CDR3 region has 16 residues. Trimming left V 2 bases short and J 8 bases short, with 19 bases between.

Here the CDR3 reads CASSEYVGAGETQYF. CDR3 nucleotide sequence: TGTGCCAGCAGTGAATATGTGGGGGCCGGAGAGACCCAGTACTTC. V usage is TRBV25-1 and J usage is TRBJ2-5; perhaps TRBD1 as D (6 bases). The CDR3 length is 15 residues. The ends were cut back, 0 bases at V and 4 bases at J, with 12 bases in the middle. CDR1 MGHDK and CDR2 SYGVNS come from the germline V gene.